The present T cell receptor beta chain was sequenced within a study of blood T cells in healthy people across ages. The use of a sample-barcoded 5' primer and a J-beta primer mix characterized a second PCR of roughly 7 to 11 cycles. TCRdb redid the calling of the 5' RACE reads with MiXCR, one entry per CDR3 protein. The sample yields around 1,100,000 distinct CDR3 sequences, more than 30% seen once. Trimming removed 1 base from V and 1 base from J, with 8 bases in between. Germline CDR1 and CDR2: SQVTM and ANQGSEA. The CDR3 has 13 residues. Worth noting for this clonotype: The target antigen is unknown.

Study observations and caveats: Any conclusive comparison of naive versus antigen-experienced cells was prevented by using unsorted PBMCs. The diversity estimates, figures obtained from one million T cells, were considered underestimates.

Isolation per sample recovered at least 7 million PBMCs. Total RNA, at least 5.5 micrograms per sample, came from PBMCs. The sample was blood. The sequence derives from a man between 18 and 29 years old in good health. V usage is TRBV29-1 and J usage is TRBJ2-7; possibly TRBD1 for D (6 bases). CDR3 sequence reads: CSVEGDTSYEQYF. CDR3 DNA sequence: TGCAGCGTTGAAGGGGACACTTCCTACGAGCAGTACTTC.